Here is one T cell receptor beta chain with its context. The antigen is unknown. The CDR3 runs to 11 residues. Per germline, CDR1 SGHRS and CDR2 YFSETQ. V lost 0 bases and J lost 13, with 8 bases in between. The assay was immunoSEQ multiplex PCR, and TCRdb's table has in-frame clones only and misses some. The profile covers roughly 70,000 clones, with around 88% appearing a single time and around 2% taken by the ten largest. The source of the sample is a study of OX40 agonist ivuxolimab in advanced cancers. Study-level background: Three dose-escalation patients had partial responses: one with hepatocellular carcinoma and two with cutaneous melanoma.

Regarding the study as a whole: CD4+ and CD8+ T cells in blood underwent clonal expansion by week 6 at 0.1 to 3.0 mg/kg. Antigen specificity was not determined for the expanded peripheral T cells.

This chain joins TRBV5-1 and TRBJ2-1, with D maybe TRBD1 (6 bases). The source was CD4+ or CD8+ T cells sorted from blood, collected in a trial of the OX40 agonist ivuxolimab. This TCR came from an adult with an advanced solid tumor such as melanoma, head and neck, liver or kidney cancer. The DNA for the CDR3 is TGCGCCAGCAGCTTGGACAGGGAACAGTTCTTC. Translating it yields CASSLDREQFF.